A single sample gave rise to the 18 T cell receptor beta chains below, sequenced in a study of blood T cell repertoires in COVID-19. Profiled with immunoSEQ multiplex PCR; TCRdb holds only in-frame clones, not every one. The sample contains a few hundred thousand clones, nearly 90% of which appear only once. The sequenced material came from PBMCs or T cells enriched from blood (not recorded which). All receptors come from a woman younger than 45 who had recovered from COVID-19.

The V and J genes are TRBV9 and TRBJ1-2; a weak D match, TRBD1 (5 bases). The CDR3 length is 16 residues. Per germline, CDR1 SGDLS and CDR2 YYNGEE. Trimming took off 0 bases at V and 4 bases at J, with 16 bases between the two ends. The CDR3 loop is CASSVAGAEVGYGYTF. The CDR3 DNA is TGTGCCAGCAGCGTAGCTGGGGCCGAGGTTGGCTATGGCTACACCTTC.

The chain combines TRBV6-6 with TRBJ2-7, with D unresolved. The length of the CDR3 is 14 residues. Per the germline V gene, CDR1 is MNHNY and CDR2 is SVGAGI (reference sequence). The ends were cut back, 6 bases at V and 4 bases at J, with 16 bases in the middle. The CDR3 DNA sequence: TGTGCCAGCAGCCGCGTCGGAGAAATTTACGAGCAGTACTTC. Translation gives CASSRVGEIYEQYF.

DNA of the CDR3: TGTGCCAGCAGCCCCCGGTTGGTTATAGTAGCCGAAGAGACCCAGTACTTC. Its translation: CASSPRLVIVAEETQYF. The rearrangement uses TRBV5-8 and TRBJ2-5; the D is unclear. V lost 4 bases to trimming and J lost 3 bases, with 22 bases between them. The CDR3 totals 17 residues. Germline V CDR1 and CDR2: SGHTS, YDEGEE. The full variable domain, its missing parts supplied by reference TRBV5-8 and TRBJ2-5, is EAGVTQSPTHLIKTRGQQATLRCSPISGHTSVYWYQQALGLGLQFLLWYDEGEERNRGNFPPRFSGRQFPNYSSELNVNALELEDSALYLCASSPRLVIVAEETQYFGPGTRLLVL.

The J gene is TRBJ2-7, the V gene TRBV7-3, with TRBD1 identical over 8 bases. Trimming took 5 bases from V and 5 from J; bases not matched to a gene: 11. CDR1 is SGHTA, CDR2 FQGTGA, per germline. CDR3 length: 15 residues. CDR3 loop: CASSPGQGEPHEQYF. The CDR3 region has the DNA TGTGCCAGCAGCCCCGGACAGGGTGAACCCCACGAGCAGTACTTC.

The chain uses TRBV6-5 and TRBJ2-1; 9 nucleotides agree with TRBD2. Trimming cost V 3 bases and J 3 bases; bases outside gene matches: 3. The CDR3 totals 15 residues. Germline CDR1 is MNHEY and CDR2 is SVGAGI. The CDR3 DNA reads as TGTGCCAGCAGTTATGCGGGAGGGATCTACAATGAGCAGTTCTTC. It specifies CASSYAGGIYNEQFF.

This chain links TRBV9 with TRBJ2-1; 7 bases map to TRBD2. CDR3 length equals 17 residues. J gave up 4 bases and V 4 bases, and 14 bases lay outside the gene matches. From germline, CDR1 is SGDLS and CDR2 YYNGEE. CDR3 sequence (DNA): TGTGCCAGCAGCCCCCGCGTGGGGTATAGCGGGTACAATGAGCAGTTCTTC. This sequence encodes CASSPRVGYSGYNEQFF. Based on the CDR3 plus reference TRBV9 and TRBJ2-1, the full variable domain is DSGVTQTPKHLITATGQRVTLRCSPRSGDLSVYWYQQSLDQGLQFLIQYYNGEERAKGNILERFSAQQFPDLHSELNLSSLELGDSALYFCASSPRVGYSGYNEQFFGPGTRLTVL.

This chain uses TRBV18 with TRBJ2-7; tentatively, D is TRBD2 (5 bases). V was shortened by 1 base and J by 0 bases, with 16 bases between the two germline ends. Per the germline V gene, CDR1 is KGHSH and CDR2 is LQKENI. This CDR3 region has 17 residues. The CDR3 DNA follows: TGTGCCAGCTCACCACGGGTCGCGATAGCGAGCTCCTACGAGCAGTACTTC. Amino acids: CASSPRVAIASSYEQYF.

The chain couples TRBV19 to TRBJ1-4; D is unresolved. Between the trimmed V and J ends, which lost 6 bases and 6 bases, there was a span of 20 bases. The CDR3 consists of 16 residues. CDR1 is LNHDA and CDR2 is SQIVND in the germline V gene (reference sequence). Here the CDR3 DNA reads TGTGCCAGTAGGATGGATGGTCGGGTGGTGGATGAAAAACTGTTTTTT. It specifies CASRMDGRVVDEKLFF.

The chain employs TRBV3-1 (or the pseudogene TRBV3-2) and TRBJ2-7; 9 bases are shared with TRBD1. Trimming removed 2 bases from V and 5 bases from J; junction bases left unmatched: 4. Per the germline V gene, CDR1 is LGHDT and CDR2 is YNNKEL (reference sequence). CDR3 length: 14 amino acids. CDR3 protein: CASSQRTGVDEQYF. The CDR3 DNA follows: TGTGCCAGCAGCCAAAGGACAGGGGTCGACGAGCAGTACTTC.

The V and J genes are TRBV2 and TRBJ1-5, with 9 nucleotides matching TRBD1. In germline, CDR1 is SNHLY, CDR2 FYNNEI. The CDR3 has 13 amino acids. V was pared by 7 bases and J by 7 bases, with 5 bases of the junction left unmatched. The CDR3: CASNGDRVQPQHF. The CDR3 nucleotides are TGTGCCAGCAATGGGGACAGGGTCCAGCCCCAGCATTTT.

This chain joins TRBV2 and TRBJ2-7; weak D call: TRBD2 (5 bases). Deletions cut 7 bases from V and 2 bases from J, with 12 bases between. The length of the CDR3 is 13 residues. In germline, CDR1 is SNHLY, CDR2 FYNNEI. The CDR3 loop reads CASKVGGPYEQYF. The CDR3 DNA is TGTGCCAGCAAGGTGGGCGGGCCCTACGAGCAGTACTTC.

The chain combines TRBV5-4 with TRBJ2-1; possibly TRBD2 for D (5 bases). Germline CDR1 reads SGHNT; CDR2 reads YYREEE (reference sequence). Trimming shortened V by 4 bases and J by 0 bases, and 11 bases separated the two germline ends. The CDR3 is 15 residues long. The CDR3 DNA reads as TGTGCCAGCAGCGAGGACTCCCCCTCCTACAATGAGCAGTTCTTC. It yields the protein CASSEDSPSYNEQFF.

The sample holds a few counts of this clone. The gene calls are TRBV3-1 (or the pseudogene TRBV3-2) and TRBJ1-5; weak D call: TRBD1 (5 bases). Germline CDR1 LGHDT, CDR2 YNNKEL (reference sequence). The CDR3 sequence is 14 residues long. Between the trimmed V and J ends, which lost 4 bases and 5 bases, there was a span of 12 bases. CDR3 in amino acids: CASSPRVLDQPQHF. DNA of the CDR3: TGTGCCAGCAGCCCCAGGGTATTGGATCAGCCCCAGCATTTT.

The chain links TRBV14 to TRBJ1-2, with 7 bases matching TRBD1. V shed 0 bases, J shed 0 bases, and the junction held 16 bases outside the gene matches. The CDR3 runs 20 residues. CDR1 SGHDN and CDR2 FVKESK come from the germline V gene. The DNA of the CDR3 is TGTGCCAGCAGCCAAGACCAGAGACAGGGCTTTCGTTCCCCTAACTATGGCTACACCTTC. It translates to CASSQDQRQGFRSPNYGYTF.

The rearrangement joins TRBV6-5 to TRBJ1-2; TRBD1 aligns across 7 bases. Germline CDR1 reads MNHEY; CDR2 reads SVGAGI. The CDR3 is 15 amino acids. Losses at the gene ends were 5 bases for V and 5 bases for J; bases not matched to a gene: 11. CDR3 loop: CASSRADRAEYGYTF. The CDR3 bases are TGTGCCAGCAGTCGCGCCGACAGGGCCGAATATGGCTACACCTTC.

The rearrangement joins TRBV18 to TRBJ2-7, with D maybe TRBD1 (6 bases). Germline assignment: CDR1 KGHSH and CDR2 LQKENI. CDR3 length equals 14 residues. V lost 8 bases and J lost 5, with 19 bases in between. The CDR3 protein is CASTKLRQGNEQYF. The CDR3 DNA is TGTGCCAGCACGAAACTCAGGCAGGGGAACGAGCAGTACTTC.

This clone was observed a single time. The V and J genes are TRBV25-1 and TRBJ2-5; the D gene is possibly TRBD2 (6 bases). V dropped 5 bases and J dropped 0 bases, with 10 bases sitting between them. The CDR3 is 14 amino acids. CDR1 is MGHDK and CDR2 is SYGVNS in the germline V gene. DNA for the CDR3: TGTGCCAGCAGTAGCGGGCCATACCAAGAGACCCAGTACTTC. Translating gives CASSSGPYQETQYF.

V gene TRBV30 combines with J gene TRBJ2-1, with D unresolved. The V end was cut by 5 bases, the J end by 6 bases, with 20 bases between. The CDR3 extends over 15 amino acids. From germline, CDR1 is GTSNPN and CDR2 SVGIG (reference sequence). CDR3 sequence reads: CAWARHLLSLNEQFF. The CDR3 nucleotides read TGTGCCTGGGCGCGGCACTTGCTGTCCCTCAATGAGCAGTTCTTC.